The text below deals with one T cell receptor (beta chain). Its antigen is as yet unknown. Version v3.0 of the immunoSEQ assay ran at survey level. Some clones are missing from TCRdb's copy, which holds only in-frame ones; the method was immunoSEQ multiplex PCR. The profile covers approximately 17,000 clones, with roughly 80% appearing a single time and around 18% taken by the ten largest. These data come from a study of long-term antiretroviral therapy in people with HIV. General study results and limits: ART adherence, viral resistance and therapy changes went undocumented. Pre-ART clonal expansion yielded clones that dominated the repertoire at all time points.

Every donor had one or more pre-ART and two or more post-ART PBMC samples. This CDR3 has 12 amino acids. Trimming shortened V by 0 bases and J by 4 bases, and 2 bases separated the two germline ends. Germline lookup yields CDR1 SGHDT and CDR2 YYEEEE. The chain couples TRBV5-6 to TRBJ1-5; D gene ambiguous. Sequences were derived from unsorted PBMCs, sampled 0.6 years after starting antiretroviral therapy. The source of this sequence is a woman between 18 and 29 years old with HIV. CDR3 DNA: TGTGCCAGCAGCTTGGTAAATCAGCCCCAGCATTTT. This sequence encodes CASSLVNQPQHF.